These 30 T cell receptor beta chains share one sample of origin, sequenced in a study of blood T cell repertoires in COVID-19 (dated by TCRdb to the early 2020s). The library was built by means of the immunoSEQ multiplex PCR assay. What TCRdb holds here is the immuneACCESS table cut down to in-frame rearrangements. Part of the clones is not present; checked against another copy, under half of the missing clones reflect an unresolved V gene, and the others are unexplained. This sample holds roughly 410,000 clones; more than 70% were observed only once. Approximately 2.5% of the sample is taken by the ten largest. Sequencing was performed on peripheral blood. The receptors here all came from a woman in her sixties or seventies with COVID-19, enrolled during active disease.

This clone was seen more than once but under ten times. The chain combines TRBV7-9 with TRBJ1-2; D call uncertain. The CDR3 loop spans 15 amino acids. Germline V gene data show CDR1 as SEHNR and CDR2 as FQNEAQ (reference sequence). Trimming took off 5 bases at V and 4 bases at J, with 17 bases between the two ends. The CDR3 DNA is TGTGCCAGCAGCCGCAGTGCGGGCGTAGGCTATGGCTACACCTTC. This sequence encodes CASSRSAGVGYGYTF.

This chain connects TRBV14 to TRBJ1-2; TRBD1 matches at 8 bases. The CDR3 loop spans 15 amino acids. Germline V gene sequence: CDR1 SGHDN, CDR2 FVKESK. V shed 2 bases and J 6 bases; nucleotides not matched to a gene: 8. The CDR3 region has the DNA TGTGCCAGCAGCCAATTTAGGCAGGGGGCGAATGGCTACACCTTC. Encoded protein: CASSQFRQGANGYTF. The whole variable domain, filled in from reference TRBV14 and TRBJ1-2, reads EAGVTQFPSHSVIEKGQTVTLRCDPISGHDNLYWYRRVMGKEIKFLLHFVKESKQDESGMPNNRFLAERTGGTYSTLKVQPAELEDSGVYFCASSQFRQGANGYTFGSGTRLTVV.

V usage is TRBV7-9 and J usage is TRBJ2-7; D remains ambiguous. V lost 1 base to trimming and J lost 4 bases, with 11 bases between them. The CDR3 has 14 amino acids. CDR1 SEHNR and CDR2 FQNEAQ come from the germline V gene (reference sequence). CDR3 region: CASSLGVLLYEQYF. As DNA, the CDR3 is TGTGCCAGCAGCTTAGGTGTCCTCCTTTACGAGCAGTACTTC.

This clone was recorded once. The chain carries TRBV11-3 and TRBJ1-1; the D gene is possibly TRBD1 (5 bases). CDR3 length equals 14 residues. Germline CDR1 SGHNT, CDR2 YENEEA. V lost 5 bases and J lost 2, with 12 bases in between. This chain's CDR3 is CASSTGPHNTEAFF. CDR3 coding DNA: TGTGCCAGCAGCACAGGACCCCACAACACTGAAGCTTTCTTT.

The rearrangement joins TRBV7-3 to TRBJ1-6; no clear D gene. Germline lookup yields CDR1 SGHTA and CDR2 FQGTGA. The CDR3 loop spans 14 amino acids. Trimming shortened V by 1 base and J by 8 bases, and 9 bases separated the two germline ends. CDR3 residues: CASSLRRDDSPLHF. In nucleotides, the CDR3 is TGTGCCAGCAGCTTAAGGAGGGATGATTCACCCCTCCACTTT.

The chain uses TRBV6-1 and TRBJ2-7, with no clear D. CDR1 and CDR2 from the germline V gene are MNHNS and SASEGT. This CDR3 has 18 residues. V gave up 3 bases and J gave up 1 base, with 22 bases separating them. This CDR3 is CASSEQSPGLPISYEQYF. CDR3 coding DNA: TGTGCCAGCAGTGAGCAGTCCCCCGGGTTGCCTATTTCCTACGAGCAGTACTTC.

The CDR3 region has the DNA TGTGCCAGCAGCCTCCAAAGGACAGGGAACACCGGGGAGCTGTTTTTT. It yields the protein CASSLQRTGNTGELFF. The V and J genes are TRBV3-1 (or the pseudogene TRBV3-2) and TRBJ2-2; TRBD1 matches 7 bases. CDR3 length: 16 amino acids. Per the germline V gene, CDR1 is LGHDT and CDR2 is YNNKEL (reference sequence). The V gene end was trimmed by 4 bases and the J gene end by 1 base; junction bases not matched to a gene: 6.

V and J are TRBV14 and TRBJ2-5; D perhaps matches TRBD2 (6 bases). There are 14 residues in the CDR3. V gave up 2 bases and J gave up 2 bases, with 9 bases separating them. Germline V gives CDR1 SGHDN, CDR2 FVKESK. CDR3 residues: CASSQLGGQETQYF. CDR3 DNA sequence: TGTGCCAGCAGCCAACTGGGGGGTCAAGAGACCCAGTACTTC.

V and J are TRBV12-3 or TRBV12-4 and TRBJ1-4; D call uncertain. The CDR3 is made up of 13 amino acids. V shed 3 bases and J shed 3 bases, with 5 bases lying between them. The DNA of the CDR3 is TGTGCCAGCAGTTTCCGCGCTAATGAAAAACTGTTTTTT. Residues: CASSFRANEKLFF.

The chain joins TRBV3-1 (or the pseudogene TRBV3-2) to TRBJ2-7; a weak D match, TRBD2 (6 bases). Trimming left V 4 bases short and J 3 bases short, with 13 bases between. CDR3 size: 14 residues. CDR1 and CDR2 (germline): LGHDT, YNNKEL (reference sequence). Here the CDR3 reads CASSLGRTIYEQYF. The CDR3 DNA is TGTGCCAGCAGCCTGGGACGGACTATCTACGAGCAGTACTTC.

V gene TRBV6-5 combines with J gene TRBJ2-7; 9 nucleotides align to TRBD1. The CDR3 has 14 amino acids. Germline CDR1 and CDR2: MNHEY and SVGAGI. The J segment lost 4 bases and the V segment lost 6 bases, leaving 7 bases of the junction unmatched. CDR3 in amino acids: CASRADRGGYEQYF. The CDR3 DNA reads as TGTGCCAGCAGGGCGGACAGGGGTGGGTACGAGCAGTACTTC.

A single count supports this clone. V and J are TRBV6-4 and TRBJ2-3, with 9 bases identical to TRBD2. The CDR3 has 17 amino acids. Germline trimming cut 5 bases from V and 0 bases from J; bases unmatched to any gene: 9. Germline V CDR1 and CDR2: MRHNA, SNTAGT. The CDR3: CASSFPGLAPSTDTQYF. CDR3 bases: TGTGCCAGCAGTTTCCCGGGACTAGCCCCTAGCACAGATACGCAGTATTTT.

V usage is TRBV7-9 and J usage is TRBJ1-1; D perhaps matches TRBD1 (5 bases). The CDR3 totals 14 residues. Between the trimmed V and J ends, which lost 5 bases and 4 bases, there was a span of 14 bases. The germline gives CDR1 SEHNR, CDR2 FQNEAQ (reference sequence). CDR3 amino acids: CASSPLDGGTEAFF. As DNA, the CDR3 is TGTGCCAGCAGCCCTTTAGACGGGGGCACTGAAGCTTTCTTT.

This clone came up once. The chain combines TRBV5-1 with TRBJ2-7, with 7 bases that match TRBD1. The CDR3 extends over 14 amino acids. Germline assignment: CDR1 SGHRS and CDR2 YFSETQ. The V and J ends lost 6 bases and 0 bases, in that order; junction bases with no gene match: 6. The CDR3 protein is CASKIGTDSYEQYF. The DNA of the CDR3 is TGCGCCAGCAAAATAGGGACAGACTCCTACGAGCAGTACTTC.

This rearrangement joins TRBV28 to TRBJ1-2; the match to TRBD1 covers 7 bases. Germline V gene lookup returns CDR1 MDHEN and CDR2 SYDVKM. The V and J ends lost 3 bases and 3 bases, in that order; junction bases with no gene match: 10. The CDR3 length is 16 residues. Written as DNA, the CDR3 is TGTGCCAGCAGTTTGGCCGGGACAGCGCTTCACTATGGCTACACCTTC. Encoded protein: CASSLAGTALHYGYTF.

For this clone: Other DNA sequences in the sample encode the same CDR3. This rearrangement joins TRBV5-1 to TRBJ1-1; D unclear. V dropped 4 bases and J dropped 1 base, with 8 bases sitting between them. The CDR3 is 13 residues long. CDR1 and CDR2 (germline): SGHRS, YFSETQ. The CDR3 here is CASSPGENTEAFF. DNA for the CDR3: TGCGCCAGCAGCCCCGGGGAGAACACTGAAGCTTTCTTT.

This clone is a singleton in its sample. The chain has TRBV6-1 and TRBJ1-6; tentatively, D is TRBD1 (6 bases). This CDR3 comprises 18 residues. The germline gives CDR1 MNHNS, CDR2 SASEGT. V was shortened by 4 bases and J by 0 bases, with 16 bases between the two germline ends. CDR3 residues: CASSALRTASSYNSPLHF. For the CDR3, the DNA is TGTGCCAGCAGTGCCCTGAGGACAGCGAGCTCCTATAATTCACCCCTCCACTTT.

This clone was picked up one time. The chain couples TRBV4-1 to TRBJ2-1, with a tentative D call TRBD1 (5 bases). The CDR3 has 17 amino acids. V lost 3 bases, J lost 0 bases, and 15 bases lay in between. Per the germline V gene, CDR1 is MGHRA and CDR2 is YSYEKL. The chain's CDR3 is CASSHLDRPSSYNEQFF. The CDR3 region has the DNA TGCGCCAGCAGCCATCTAGACAGACCTAGCTCCTACAATGAGCAGTTCTTC.

The chain combines TRBV27 with TRBJ1-6, with D tentatively TRBD1 (6 bases). Trimming took off 5 bases at V and 6 bases at J, with 14 bases between the two ends. The CDR3 has 15 residues. The germline gives CDR1 MNHEY, CDR2 SMNVEV (reference sequence). The CDR3 DNA reads as TGTGCCAGCAGTCGCCGGGACACGATTAATTCACCCCTCCACTTT. Amino acids: CASSRRDTINSPLHF.

In this sample, this clone turned up once. This chain uses TRBV18 with TRBJ1-5, with D possibly being TRBD1 (5 bases). The CDR3 extends over 15 amino acids. Germline values: CDR1 KGHSH, CDR2 LQKENI. Trimming stripped 3 bases from V and 4 bases from J, with 13 bases between. As DNA, the CDR3 is TGTGCCAGCTCACCGACCGCCGGGGGGAATCAGCCCCAGCATTTT. It codes for CASSPTAGGNQPQHF.

V and J are TRBV6-6 and TRBJ1-1; 7 bases agree with TRBD1. Germline V gene sequence: CDR1 MNHNY, CDR2 SVGAGI (reference sequence). J lost 2 bases, V lost 10 bases, and 7 bases had no gene match. The CDR3 extends over 13 amino acids. CDR3 coding DNA: TGTGCCAACAGGGGACAGAGTAACACTGAAGCTTTCTTT. It codes for CANRGQSNTEAFF.

The chain is built from TRBV2 and TRBJ1-6; 9 nucleotides align to TRBD1. Germline-derived CDR1 and CDR2 are SNHLY and FYNNEI. The CDR3 length is 13 residues. After removal of 7 bases from V and 9 bases from J, the junction contained 4 bases not matched to a gene. This CDR3 is CASTRTGVSPLHF. CDR3 nucleotides: TGTGCCAGCACGCGGACAGGGGTTTCACCCCTCCACTTT.

J is TRBJ2-3 and V is TRBV7-3; 10 bases match TRBD1. The V and J ends lost 4 bases and 6 bases, in that order; junction bases with no gene match: 7. Germline V gene sequence: CDR1 SGHTA, CDR2 FQGTGA. This CDR3 comprises 15 residues. CDR3 residues: CASSSPDRGWDTQYF. The CDR3, as DNA: TGTGCCAGCAGCTCCCCGGACAGGGGGTGGGATACGCAGTATTTT.

This CDR3 reads CASSYLGTGGYNEQFF. CDR3 sequence (DNA): TGTGCCAGCAGTTACCTCGGGACAGGTGGCTACAATGAGCAGTTCTTC. The V gene is TRBV6-6, the J gene TRBJ2-1; 8 bases agree with TRBD1. Trimming took 2 bases from V and 3 from J; bases not matched to a gene: 6. This CDR3 has 16 residues. Looked up from germline, CDR1 is MNHNY and CDR2 is SVGAGI (reference sequence).

This chain uses TRBV19 with TRBJ2-7; weak D call: TRBD1 (6 bases). This CDR3 contains 13 residues. Trimming stripped 7 bases from V and 6 bases from J, with 16 bases between. Germline V gene sequence: CDR1 LNHDA, CDR2 SQIVND (reference sequence). For the CDR3, the DNA is TGTGCCAGTATTGGGACACAACCCTCCGAGCAGTACTTC. Encoded protein: CASIGTQPSEQYF.

This chain's CDR3 is CASTPKWAKNTGELFF. In DNA form, the CDR3 reads TGTGCCAGCACCCCTAAGTGGGCAAAGAACACCGGGGAGCTGTTTTTT. This chain links TRBV7-8 with TRBJ2-2; no firm D call. The length of the CDR3 is 16 residues. V was cut by 7 bases and J by 1 base, with 16 bases left in between. Germline CDR1 and CDR2: SGHVS and FQNEAQ.

This chain joins TRBV6-5 and TRBJ2-7, with TRBD2 matching 7 bases. Germline CDR1 is MNHEY and CDR2 is SVGAGI. The CDR3 is 14 residues long. With 8 bases clipped from V and 3 bases from J, the junction kept 10 bases outside the gene matches. Here the CDR3 DNA reads TGTGCCAGCGGACCGTTTGGGACTAACTACGAGCAGTACTTC. It translates to CASGPFGTNYEQYF.

The CDR3 DNA reads TGTGCCAGCAGCAAAACAACAGGGGGCTCTGGACAGCCCCAGCATTTT. Its protein is CASSKTTGGSGQPQHF. The chain combines TRBV11-2 with TRBJ1-5; 9 nucleotides line up with TRBD1. The CDR3 covers 16 residues. Germline V CDR1 and CDR2: SGHAT, FQNNGV. V lost 5 bases to trimming and J lost 7 bases; unmatched junction nucleotides: 12.

This clone turned up a few times. V and J are TRBV7-9 and TRBJ1-1, with D maybe TRBD1 (5 bases). Looked up from germline, CDR1 is SEHNR and CDR2 is FQNEAQ (reference sequence). V lost 3 bases, J lost 0 bases, and 8 bases lay in between. This CDR3 has 14 residues. The CDR3 nucleotides read TGTGCCAGCAGCTTTGACAGCATGAACACTGAAGCTTTCTTT. This sequence encodes CASSFDSMNTEAFF.

This clone occurred a few times. V is TRBV12-3 or TRBV12-4 and J is TRBJ1-2; 9 nucleotides match TRBD1. This CDR3 has 13 amino acids. The V segment lost 6 bases and the J segment 6 bases; nucleotides outside the gene matches: 5. The CDR3 DNA sequence: TGTGCCAGCAGGTCGAGGACAGGGGATGGCTACACCTTC. Protein sequence: CASRSRTGDGYTF.